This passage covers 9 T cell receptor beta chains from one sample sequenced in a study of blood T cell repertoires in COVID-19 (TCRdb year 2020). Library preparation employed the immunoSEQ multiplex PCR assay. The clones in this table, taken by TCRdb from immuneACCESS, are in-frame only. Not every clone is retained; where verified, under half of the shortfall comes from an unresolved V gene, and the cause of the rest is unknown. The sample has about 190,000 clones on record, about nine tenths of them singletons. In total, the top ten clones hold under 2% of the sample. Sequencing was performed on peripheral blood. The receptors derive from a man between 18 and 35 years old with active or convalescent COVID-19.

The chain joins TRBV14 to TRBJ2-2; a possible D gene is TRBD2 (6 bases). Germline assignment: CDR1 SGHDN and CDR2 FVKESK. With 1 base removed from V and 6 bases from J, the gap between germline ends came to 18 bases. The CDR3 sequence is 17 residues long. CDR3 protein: CASSQVIQGGPAGELFF. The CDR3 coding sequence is TGTGCCAGCAGCCAAGTCATTCAGGGAGGACCGGCCGGGGAGCTGTTTTTT.

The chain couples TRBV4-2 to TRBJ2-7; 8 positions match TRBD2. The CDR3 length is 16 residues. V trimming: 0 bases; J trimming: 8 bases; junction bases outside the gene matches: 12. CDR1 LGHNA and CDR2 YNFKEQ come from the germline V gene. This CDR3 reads CASSQDLGTRGRKQYF. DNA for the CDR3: TGTGCCAGCAGCCAAGATTTGGGGACCCGCGGGAGGAAGCAGTACTTC.

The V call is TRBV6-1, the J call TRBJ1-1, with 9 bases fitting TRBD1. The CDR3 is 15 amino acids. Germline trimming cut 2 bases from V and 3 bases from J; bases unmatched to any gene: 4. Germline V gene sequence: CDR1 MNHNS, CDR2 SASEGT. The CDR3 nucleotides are TGTGCCAGCAGTGAATTAGGACAGGGGTACACTGAAGCTTTCTTT. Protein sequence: CASSELGQGYTEAFF.

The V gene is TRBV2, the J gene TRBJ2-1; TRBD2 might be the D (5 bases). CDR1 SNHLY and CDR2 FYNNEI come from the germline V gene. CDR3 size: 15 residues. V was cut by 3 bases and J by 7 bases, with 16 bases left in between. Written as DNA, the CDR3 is TGTGCCAGCAGTGAGCGTGGCGGGTCGGGGAATGAGCAGTTCTTC. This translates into CASSERGGSGNEQFF.

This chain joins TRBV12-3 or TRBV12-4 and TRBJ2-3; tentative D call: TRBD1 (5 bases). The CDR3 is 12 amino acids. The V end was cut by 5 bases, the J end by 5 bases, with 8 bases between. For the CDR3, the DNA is TGTGCCAGCAGTAGCCAGGGAGATACGCAGTATTTT. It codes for CASSSQGDTQYF.

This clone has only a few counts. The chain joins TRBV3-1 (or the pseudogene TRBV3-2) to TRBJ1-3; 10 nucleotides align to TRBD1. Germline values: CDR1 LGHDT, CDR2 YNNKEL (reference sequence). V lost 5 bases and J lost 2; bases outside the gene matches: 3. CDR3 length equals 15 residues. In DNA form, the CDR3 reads TGTGCCAGCAGCAGACAGGGGGCTACTGGAAACACCATATATTTT. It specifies CASSRQGATGNTIYF.

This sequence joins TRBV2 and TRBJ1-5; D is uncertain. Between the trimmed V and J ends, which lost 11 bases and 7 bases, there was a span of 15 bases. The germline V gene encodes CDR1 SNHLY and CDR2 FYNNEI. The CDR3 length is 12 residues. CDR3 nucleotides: TGTGCCGTCAGAACTGCGGGCCAGCCCCAGCATTTT. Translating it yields CAVRTAGQPQHF.

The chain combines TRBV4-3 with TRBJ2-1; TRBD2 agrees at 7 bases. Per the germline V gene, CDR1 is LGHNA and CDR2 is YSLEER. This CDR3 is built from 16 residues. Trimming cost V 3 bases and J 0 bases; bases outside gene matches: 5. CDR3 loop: CASSQEGGNSYNEQFF. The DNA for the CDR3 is TGCGCCAGCAGCCAGGAGGGAGGGAACTCCTACAATGAGCAGTTCTTC.

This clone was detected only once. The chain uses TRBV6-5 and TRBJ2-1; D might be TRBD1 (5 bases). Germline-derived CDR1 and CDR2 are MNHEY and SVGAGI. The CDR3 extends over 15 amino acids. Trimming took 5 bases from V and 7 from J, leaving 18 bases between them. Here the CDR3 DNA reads TGTGCCAGCAGTCGCGCCCCCAGGGTTAAGAATGAGCAGTTCTTC. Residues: CASSRAPRVKNEQFF.